This T cell receptor beta chain was sequenced during a study of shared clonotypes between healthy human individuals. With 0 bases clipped from V and 5 bases from J, the junction kept 15 bases outside the gene matches. The CDR3 extends over 19 amino acids. Germline lookup yields CDR1 SGHVS and CDR2 FQNEAQ. Method: immunoSEQ multiplex PCR; TCRdb's copy keeps in-frame clones and lacks some. The sample yields 1.5 million to 1.9 million clones, 98% seen once. Sequenced: naive CD4+ T cells sorted from blood. Subset noted: CD45RA+ positively selected. The chain carries TRBV7-8 and TRBJ1-5, with TRBD1 matching 8 bases. The receptor comes from a man younger than 45 in good health. The CDR3 reads CASSLAGQGLVVQDQPQHF. CDR3 in DNA: TGTGCCAGCAGCTTAGCAGGACAGGGTTTGGTCGTACAGGATCAGCCCCAGCATTTT.